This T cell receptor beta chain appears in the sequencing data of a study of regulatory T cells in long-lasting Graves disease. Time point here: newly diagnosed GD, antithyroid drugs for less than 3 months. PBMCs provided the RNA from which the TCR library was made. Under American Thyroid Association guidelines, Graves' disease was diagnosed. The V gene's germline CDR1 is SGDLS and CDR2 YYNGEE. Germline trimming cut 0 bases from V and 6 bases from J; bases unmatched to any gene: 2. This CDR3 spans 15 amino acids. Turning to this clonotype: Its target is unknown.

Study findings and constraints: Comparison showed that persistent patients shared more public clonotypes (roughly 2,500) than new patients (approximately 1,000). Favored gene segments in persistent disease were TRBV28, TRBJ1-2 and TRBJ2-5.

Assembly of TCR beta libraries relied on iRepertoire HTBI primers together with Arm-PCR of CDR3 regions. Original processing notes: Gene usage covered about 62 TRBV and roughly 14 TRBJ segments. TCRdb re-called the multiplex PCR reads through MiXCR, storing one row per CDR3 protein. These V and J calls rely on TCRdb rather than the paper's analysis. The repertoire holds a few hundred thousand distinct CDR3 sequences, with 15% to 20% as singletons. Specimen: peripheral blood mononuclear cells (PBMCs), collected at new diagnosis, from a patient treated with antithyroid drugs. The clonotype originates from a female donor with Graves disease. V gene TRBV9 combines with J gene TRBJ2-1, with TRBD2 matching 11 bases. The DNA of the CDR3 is TGTGCCAGCAGCGTAGAGGGGACTAGCGGCAATGAGCAGTTCTTC. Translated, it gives CASSVEGTSGNEQFF.